This note documents a single T cell receptor beta chain sequence. What it binds is unknown. Control samples came 1 year after myeloablative marrow transplants with methotrexate plus calcineurin inhibitor. This CDR3 is built from 16 residues. The V gene's germline CDR1 is SGHAT and CDR2 FQNNGV. This sample was taken from a study of T cells after posttransplantation cyclophosphamide. The study, taken as a whole, reports: Blood and skin or GI T cell repertoires showed limited TRB overlap. Later blood repertoires were often dominated by clones from the donor CD8+ memory compartment. Recipient CMV seropositivity and CMV reactivation strongly tracked TRB clonality.

Repertoires were generated with immunoSEQ multiplex PCR, while TCRdb's copy carries only in-frame clones and drops some. Among 20,000 to 25,000 clones listed, roughly 90% were seen once. The chain joins TRBV11-2 to TRBJ2-5; TRBD1 aligns across 8 bases. The J call may be mistaken, given a closer DNA end match to TRBJ2-7. The specimen was PBMCs, collected after an allogeneic stem cell transplant with a calcineurin inhibitor and methotrexate. The sequence came from a female patient aged 45-65 years who received an allogeneic stem cell transplant from an unrelated donor, was CMV-positive, and had chronic GVHD only. Some T cells may arise from the graft donor. Here the CDR3 reads CASSFPDRGAEYEQYF. The CDR3 coding sequence is TGTGCCAGCAGCTTCCCCGACAGGGGTGCGGAGTACGAGCAGTACTTC.